This TCR beta chain derives from a study of Ad26.COV2.S vaccination and SARS-CoV-2 variants. As for the study in general: Ad26.COV2.S shots went into the muscle once or twice, 56 days apart.

Stated treatment: about 20 received Ad26.COV2.S at low or high dose, single or two shots; 5 received placebo; per-sample allocation not given. Sampling was performed 63 days after the first vaccine or placebo injection. This clone was recorded only once. This table comes from immunoSEQ multiplex PCR, and its TCRdb copy is limited to in-frame clones, with some not included. Here the sample spans about 420,000 clones, 70% to 90% being singletons. The CDR3 consists of 15 residues. With 6 bases clipped from V and 4 bases from J, the junction kept 8 bases outside the gene matches. Germline V lookup: CDR1 SNHLY, CDR2 FYNNEI.

This clonotype was sampled from a person aged 18-60 years who received the Ad26.COV2.S COVID-19 vaccine or a placebo. The sequenced sample was peripheral blood, obtained in a trial of Ad26.COV2.S vaccine versus placebo. The chain is built from TRBV2 and TRBJ2-1; TRBD1 aligns across 8 bases. The CDR3 sequence: CASSDDRGPYNEQFF. In DNA, the CDR3 is TGTGCCAGCAGCGATGACAGGGGACCTTACAATGAGCAGTTCTTC. Based on the CDR3 plus reference TRBV2 and TRBJ2-1, the full variable domain is EPEVTQTPSHQVTQMGQEVILRCVPISNHLYFYWYRQILGQKVEFLVSFYNNEISEKSEIFDDQFSVERPDGSNFTLKIRSTKLEDSAMYFCASSDDRGPYNEQFFGPGTRLTVL.